A selection of T cell receptor beta chains follows, all from one sample in a study of cytomegalovirus exposure and HLA in healthy donors. Produced via immunoSEQ multiplex PCR; TCRdb's table is partial and in-frame only. The sample lists 120,000 or so clones, 66% seen once, with approximately 1.5% in the top ten. The sequencing input was PBMCs. These receptors were collected from a man aged 18 to 30 in good health and CMV-seronegative. The CDR3 runs from the conserved cysteine through the conserved F or W.

CDR3 length | J gene | V gene | CDR3 protein
15 | TRBJ2-2 | TRBV7-4 | CASSLVAGAGGELFF
14 | TRBJ1-5 | TRBV6-5 | CASREGQFNQPQHF
15 | TRBJ1-4 | TRBV28 | CAISPGGGFNEKLFF
13 | TRBJ1-1 | TRBV29-1 | CSVGRGRFTEAFF
17 | TRBJ2-3 | TRBV11-2 | CASSLVGRRSSTDTQYF
14 | TRBJ1-2 | TRBV27 | CASSLGMKGYGYTF
13 | TRBJ2-1 | TRBV27 | CASWTSGGTEQFF
18 | TRBJ1-1 | TRBV11-1 | CASSLALATLRGDTEAFF
14 | TRBJ1-5 | TRBV28 | CASSLSGGRQPQHF
14 | TRBJ1-3 | TRBV10-3 | CAISYAGAGNTIYF
12 | TRBJ1-1 | TRBV29-1 | CSVDRARTEAFF
16 | TRBJ2-7 | TRBV19 | CASSIRWDRGTYEQYF
14 | TRBJ2-2 | TRBV5-1 | CASTQGTNTGELFF
11 | TRBJ2-7 | TRBV28 | CASSSTGPQYF
15 | TRBJ1-1 | TRBV15 | CATSRETGGLTEAFF
16 | TRBJ2-1 | TRBV18 | CASSPLWGGPFNEQFF
14 | TRBJ1-1 | TRBV7-9 | CASSSQGPNTEAFF
12 | TRBJ2-1 | TRBV7-9 | CASRRGGDEQFF
18 | TRBJ2-1 | TRBV6-4 | CASSDSGRGMGTYNEQFF
12 | TRBJ1-2 | TRBV30 | CAWRTGNYGYTF
15 | TRBJ1-1 | TRBV6-5 | CASSSNRGRNTEAFF
12 | TRBJ2-1 | TRBV13 | CASSLPQREEFF
15 | TRBJ2-1 | TRBV4-1 | CASSQVGLAVNEQFF
15 | TRBJ1-5 | TRBV30 | CAWSVRLRLGGPQHF
13 | TRBJ2-1 | TRBV4-1 | CASSQGGVYEQFF
12 | TRBJ2-3 | TRBV4-1 | CASSQRGDTQYF
13 | TRBJ1-5 | TRBV29-1 | CSVGGQGNQPQHF
13 | TRBJ1-2 | TRBV19 | CASSNGQGYGYTF
15 | TRBJ1-5 | TRBV28 | CASSPWGQVRQPQHF
15 | TRBJ2-2 | TRBV5-6 | CASGKTDSFTGELFF
11 | TRBJ2-3 | TRBV20-1 | CSAPLVDTQYF
16 | TRBJ1-1 | TRBV6-6 | CASSPNRGPENTEAFF
15 | TRBJ2-7 | TRBV2 | CASSRSGDRVHEQYF
16 | TRBJ2-3 | TRBV10-1 | CASSEQATGGTDTQYF
14 | TRBJ1-1 | TRBV27 | CASSLGQMNTEAFF
14 | TRBJ2-7 | TRBV5-6 | CASSLRQGFYEQYF
15 | TRBJ2-5 | TRBV7-8 | CASSLETGYQETQYF
17 | TRBJ1-1 | TRBV28 | CASRPQPLNKMNTEAFF
13 | TRBJ1-5 | TRBV28 | CASRGTGDQPQHF
14 | TRBJ2-1 | TRBV7-2 | CASSLGPGGNEQFF
15 | TRBJ2-7 | TRBV5-5 | CASSFERSVLDEQYF
15 | TRBJ1-1 | TRBV28 | CASSFKMRGRAEAFF
11 | TRBJ2-7 | TRBV11-1 | CASSSPYEQYF
15 | TRBJ1-5 | TRBV5-1 | CASSLVGDSNQPQHF
12 | TRBJ2-7 | TRBV5-1 | CASSLPQAEQYF
14 | TRBJ1-3 | TRBV6-1 | CASSEFLYGNTIYF
13 | TRBJ2-1 | TRBV5-1 | CASSLGASNEQFF
17 | TRBJ2-5 | TRBV5-6 | CASSLGGTSVHQETQYF
15 | TRBJ2-7 | TRBV7-2 | CASSFIRDRTYEQYF
16 | TRBJ1-4 | TRBV7-9 | CASSLGAGGQNEKLFF
13 | TRBJ2-7 | TRBV7-9 | CASSSPPGNEQYF
15 | TRBJ2-5 | TRBV7-7 | CASSFSPTGGEAQYF
12 | TRBJ1-2 | TRBV30 | CAWSVRLYTPNF
15 | TRBJ1-5 | TRBV4-3 | CASSLGTASNQPQHF
14 | TRBJ2-6 | TRBV19 | CASSQRVGANVLTF